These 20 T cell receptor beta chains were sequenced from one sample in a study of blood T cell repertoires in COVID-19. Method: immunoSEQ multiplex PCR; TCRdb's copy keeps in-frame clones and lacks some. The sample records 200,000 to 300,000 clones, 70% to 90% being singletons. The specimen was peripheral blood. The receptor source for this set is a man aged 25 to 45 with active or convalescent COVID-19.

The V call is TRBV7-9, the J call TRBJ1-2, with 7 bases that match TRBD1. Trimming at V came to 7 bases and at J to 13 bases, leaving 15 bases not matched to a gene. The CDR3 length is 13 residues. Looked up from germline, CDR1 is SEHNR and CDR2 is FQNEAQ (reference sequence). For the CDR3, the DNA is TGTGCCAGCACCCCCGGGACAGCGGTCAAGCCCACCTTC. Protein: CASTPGTAVKPTF. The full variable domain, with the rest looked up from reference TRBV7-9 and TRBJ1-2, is DTGVSQNPRHKITKRGQNVTFRCDPISEHNRLYWYRQTLGQGPEFLTYFQNEAQLEKSRLLSDRFSAERPKGSFSTLEIQRTEQGDSAMYLCASTPGTAVKPTFGSGTRLTVV.

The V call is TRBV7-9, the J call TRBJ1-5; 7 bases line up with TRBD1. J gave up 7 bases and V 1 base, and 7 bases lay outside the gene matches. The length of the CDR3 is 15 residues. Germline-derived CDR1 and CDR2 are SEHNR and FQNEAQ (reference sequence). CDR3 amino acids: CASSLEGANGQPQHF. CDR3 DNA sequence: TGTGCCAGCAGCTTAGAGGGGGCAAATGGGCAGCCCCAGCATTTT.

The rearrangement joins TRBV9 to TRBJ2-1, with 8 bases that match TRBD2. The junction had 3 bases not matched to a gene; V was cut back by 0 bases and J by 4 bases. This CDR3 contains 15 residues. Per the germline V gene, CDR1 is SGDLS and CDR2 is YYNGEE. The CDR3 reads CASSVGGTSYNEQFF. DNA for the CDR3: TGTGCCAGCAGCGTAGGGGGGACTAGTTACAATGAGCAGTTCTTC. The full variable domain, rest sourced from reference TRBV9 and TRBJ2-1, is DSGVTQTPKHLITATGQRVTLRCSPRSGDLSVYWYQQSLDQGLQFLIQYYNGEERAKGNILERFSAQQFPDLHSELNLSSLELGDSALYFCASSVGGTSYNEQFFGPGTRLTVL.

Here the CDR3 DNA reads TGTGCCAGCAGAAACCCGGACAGGGTTCTTGACGAGCAGTTCTTC. It yields the protein CASRNPDRVLDEQFF. This chain links TRBV6-5 with TRBJ2-1; 8 bases are shared with TRBD1. The CDR3 is made up of 15 amino acids. Germline V gene data show CDR1 as MNHEY and CDR2 as SVGAGI. With 6 bases clipped from V and 10 bases from J, the junction kept 14 bases outside the gene matches.

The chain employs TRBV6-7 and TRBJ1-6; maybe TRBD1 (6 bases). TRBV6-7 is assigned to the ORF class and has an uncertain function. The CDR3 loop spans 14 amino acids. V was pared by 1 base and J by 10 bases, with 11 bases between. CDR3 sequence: CASSYWQGISPLHF. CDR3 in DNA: TGTGCCAGCAGTTACTGGCAGGGGATATCACCCCTCCACTTT.

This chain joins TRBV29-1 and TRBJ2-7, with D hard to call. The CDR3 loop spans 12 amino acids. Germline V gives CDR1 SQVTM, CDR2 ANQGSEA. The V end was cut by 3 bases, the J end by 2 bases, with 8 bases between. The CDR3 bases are TGCAGCGTTGAGGTGGGCCCCTACGAGCAGTACTTC. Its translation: CSVEVGPYEQYF.

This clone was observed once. The CDR3: CASSALKETQYF. The CDR3 nucleotides are TGTGCCAGCAGCGCGCTAAAAGAGACCCAGTACTTC. The chain has TRBV5-4 and TRBJ2-5, with D unresolved. The CDR3 totals 12 residues. The V and J ends lost 4 bases and 3 bases respectively, with 7 bases between them. Germline V gene data show CDR1 as SGHNT and CDR2 as YYREEE (reference sequence).

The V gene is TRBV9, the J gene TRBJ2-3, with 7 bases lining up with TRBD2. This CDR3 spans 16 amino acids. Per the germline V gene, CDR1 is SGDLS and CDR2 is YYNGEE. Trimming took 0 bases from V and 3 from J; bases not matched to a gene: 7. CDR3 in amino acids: CASSVVGSGPTDTQYF. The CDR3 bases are TGTGCCAGCAGCGTAGTCGGTAGCGGGCCAACAGATACGCAGTATTTT.

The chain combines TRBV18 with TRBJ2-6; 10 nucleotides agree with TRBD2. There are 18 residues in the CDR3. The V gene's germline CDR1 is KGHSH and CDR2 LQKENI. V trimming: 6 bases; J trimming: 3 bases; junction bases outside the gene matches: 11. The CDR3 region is CASSPMSGGADGANVLTF. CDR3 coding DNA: TGTGCCAGCTCTCCCATGAGCGGGGGGGCAGATGGGGCCAACGTCCTGACTTTC.

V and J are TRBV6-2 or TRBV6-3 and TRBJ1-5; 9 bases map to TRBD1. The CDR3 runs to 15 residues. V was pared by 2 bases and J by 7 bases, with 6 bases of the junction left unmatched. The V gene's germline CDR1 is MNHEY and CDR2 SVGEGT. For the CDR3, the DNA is TGTGCCAGCAGTTACCGCGACAGGGGGTTCCAGCCCCAGCATTTT. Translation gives CASSYRDRGFQPQHF.

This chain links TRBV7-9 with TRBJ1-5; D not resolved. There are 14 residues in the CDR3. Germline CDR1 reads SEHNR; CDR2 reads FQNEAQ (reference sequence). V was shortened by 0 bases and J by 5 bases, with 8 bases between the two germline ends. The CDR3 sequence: CASSLAMRDQPQHF. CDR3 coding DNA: TGTGCCAGCAGCTTAGCGATGAGGGATCAGCCCCAGCATTTT.

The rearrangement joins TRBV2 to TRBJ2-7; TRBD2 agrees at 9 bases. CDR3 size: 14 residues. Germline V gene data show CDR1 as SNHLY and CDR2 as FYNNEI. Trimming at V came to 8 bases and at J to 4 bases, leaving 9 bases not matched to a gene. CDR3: CASQERGDQYEQYF. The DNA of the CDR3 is TGTGCCAGCCAGGAGCGGGGGGATCAATACGAGCAGTACTTC. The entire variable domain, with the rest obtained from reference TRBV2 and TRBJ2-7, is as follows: EPEVTQTPSHQVTQMGQEVILRCVPISNHLYFYWYRQILGQKVEFLVSFYNNEISEKSEIFDDQFSVERPDGSNFTLKIRSTKLEDSAMYFCASQERGDQYEQYFGPGTRLTVT.

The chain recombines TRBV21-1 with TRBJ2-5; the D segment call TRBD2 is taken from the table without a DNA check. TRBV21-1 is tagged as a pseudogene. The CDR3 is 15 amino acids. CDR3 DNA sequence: TGTGCCAGCTTAGTTAGCGGGGGGAACCAAGAGACCCAGTACTTC. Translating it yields CASLVSGGNQETQYF.

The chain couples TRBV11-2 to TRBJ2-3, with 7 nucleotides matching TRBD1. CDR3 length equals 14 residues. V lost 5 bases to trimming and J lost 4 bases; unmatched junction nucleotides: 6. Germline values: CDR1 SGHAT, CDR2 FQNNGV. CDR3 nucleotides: TGTGCCAGCAGCGACGGTACAGGGGCAGATACGCAGTATTTT. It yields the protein CASSDGTGADTQYF.

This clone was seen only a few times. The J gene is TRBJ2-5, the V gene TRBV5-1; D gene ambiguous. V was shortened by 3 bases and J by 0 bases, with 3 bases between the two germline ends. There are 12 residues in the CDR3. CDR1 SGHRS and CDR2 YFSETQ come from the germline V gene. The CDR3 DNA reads TGCGCCAGCAGCTCGTACCAAGAGACCCAGTACTTC. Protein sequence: CASSSYQETQYF.

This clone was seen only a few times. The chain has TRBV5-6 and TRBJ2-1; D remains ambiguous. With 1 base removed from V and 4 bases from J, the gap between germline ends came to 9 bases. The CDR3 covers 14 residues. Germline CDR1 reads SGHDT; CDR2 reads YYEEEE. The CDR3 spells CASSLMSGYNEQFF. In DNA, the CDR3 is TGTGCCAGCAGCTTGATGTCGGGTTACAATGAGCAGTTCTTC.

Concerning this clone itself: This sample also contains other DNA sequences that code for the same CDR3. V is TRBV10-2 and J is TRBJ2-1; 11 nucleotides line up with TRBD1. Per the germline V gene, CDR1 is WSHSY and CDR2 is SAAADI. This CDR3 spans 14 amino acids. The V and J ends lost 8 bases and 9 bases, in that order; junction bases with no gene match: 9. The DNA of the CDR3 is TGCGCCAGCGCTGGGACAGGGGGGGTAAGTGAGCAGTTCTTC. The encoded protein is CASAGTGGVSEQFF.

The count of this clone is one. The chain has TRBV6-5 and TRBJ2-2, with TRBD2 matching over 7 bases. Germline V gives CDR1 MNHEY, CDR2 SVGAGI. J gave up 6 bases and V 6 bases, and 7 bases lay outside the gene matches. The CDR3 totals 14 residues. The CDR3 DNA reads TGTGCCAGCAGAGACCGGGGGGTGGCCGGGGAGCTGTTTTTT. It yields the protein CASRDRGVAGELFF.

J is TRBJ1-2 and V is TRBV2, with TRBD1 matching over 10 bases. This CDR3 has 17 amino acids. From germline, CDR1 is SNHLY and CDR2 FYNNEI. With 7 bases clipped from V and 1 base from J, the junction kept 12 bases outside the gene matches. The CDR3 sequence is CASKQQSGTGVNYGYTF. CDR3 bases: TGTGCCAGCAAGCAACAATCCGGGACAGGGGTTAACTATGGCTACACCTTC.

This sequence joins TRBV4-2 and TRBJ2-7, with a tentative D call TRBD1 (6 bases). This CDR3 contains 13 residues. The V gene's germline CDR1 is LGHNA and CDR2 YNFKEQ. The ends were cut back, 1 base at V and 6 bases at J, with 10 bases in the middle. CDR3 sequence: CASSQVTTGEQYF. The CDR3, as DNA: TGTGCCAGCAGCCAAGTTACGACAGGCGAGCAGTACTTC.